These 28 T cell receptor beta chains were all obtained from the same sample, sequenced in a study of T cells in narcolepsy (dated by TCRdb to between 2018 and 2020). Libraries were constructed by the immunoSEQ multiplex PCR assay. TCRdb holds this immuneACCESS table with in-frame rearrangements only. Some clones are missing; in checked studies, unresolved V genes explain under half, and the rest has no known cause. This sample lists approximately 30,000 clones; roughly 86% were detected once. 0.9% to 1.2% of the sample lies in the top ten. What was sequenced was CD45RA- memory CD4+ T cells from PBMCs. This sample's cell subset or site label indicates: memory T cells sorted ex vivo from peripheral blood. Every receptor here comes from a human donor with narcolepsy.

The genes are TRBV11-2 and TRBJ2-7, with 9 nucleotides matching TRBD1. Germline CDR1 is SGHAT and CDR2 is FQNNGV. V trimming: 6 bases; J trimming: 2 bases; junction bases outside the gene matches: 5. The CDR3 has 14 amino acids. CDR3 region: CASSSGTGPYEQYV. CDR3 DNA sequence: TGTGCCAGCAGTTCCGGGACAGGGCCCTACGAGCAGTACGTC.

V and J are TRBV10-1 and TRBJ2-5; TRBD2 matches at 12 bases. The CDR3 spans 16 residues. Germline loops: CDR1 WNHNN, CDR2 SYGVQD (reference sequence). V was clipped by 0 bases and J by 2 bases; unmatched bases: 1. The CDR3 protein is CASSESTSGGQETQYF. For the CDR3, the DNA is TGCGCCAGCAGTGAGTCCACTAGCGGGGGGCAAGAGACCCAGTACTTC.

The CDR3 region has the DNA TGTGCCACCAGCAGAGATCGGGACAGGGGGCCGGACACTGAAGCTTTCTTT. It yields the protein CATSRDRDRGPDTEAFF. This chain connects TRBV15 to TRBJ1-1; the match to TRBD1 covers 12 bases. Germline lookup yields CDR1 LNHNV and CDR2 YYDKDF (reference sequence). After removal of 0 bases from V and 3 bases from J, the junction contained 5 bases not matched to a gene. The CDR3 is 17 residues long.

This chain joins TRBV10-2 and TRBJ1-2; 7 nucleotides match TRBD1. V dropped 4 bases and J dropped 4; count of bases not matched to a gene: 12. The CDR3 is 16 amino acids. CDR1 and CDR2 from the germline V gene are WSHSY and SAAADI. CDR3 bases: TGCGCCAGCAGTGTGGGGGGAACAGGGGATACCTATGGCTACACCTTC. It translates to CASSVGGTGDTYGYTF.

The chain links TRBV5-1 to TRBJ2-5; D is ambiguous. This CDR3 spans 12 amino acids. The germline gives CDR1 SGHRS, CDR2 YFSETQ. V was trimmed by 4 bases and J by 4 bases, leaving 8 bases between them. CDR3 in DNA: TGCGCCAGCAGCCCGGTGGGAGAGACCCAGTACTTC. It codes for CASSPVGETQYF.

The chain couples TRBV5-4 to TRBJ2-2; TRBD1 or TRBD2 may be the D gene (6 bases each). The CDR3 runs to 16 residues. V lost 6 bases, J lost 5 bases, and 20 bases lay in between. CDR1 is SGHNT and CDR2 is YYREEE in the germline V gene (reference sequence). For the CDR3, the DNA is TGTGCCAGCAACTGGGGGGCGGGGCCGGGTACCGGGGAGCTGTTTTTT. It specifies CASNWGAGPGTGELFF.

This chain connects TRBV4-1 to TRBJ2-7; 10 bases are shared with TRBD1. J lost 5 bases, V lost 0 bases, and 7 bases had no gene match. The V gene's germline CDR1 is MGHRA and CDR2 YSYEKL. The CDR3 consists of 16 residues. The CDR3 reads CASSQETGGAIHEQYF. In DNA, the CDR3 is TGCGCCAGCAGCCAAGAGACAGGGGGCGCCATCCACGAGCAGTACTTC.

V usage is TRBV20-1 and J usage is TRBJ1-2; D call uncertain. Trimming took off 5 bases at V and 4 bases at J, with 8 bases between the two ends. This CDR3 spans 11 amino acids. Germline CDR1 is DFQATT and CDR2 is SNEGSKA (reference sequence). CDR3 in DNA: TGCAGTGCTTCCGGCCTCTATGGCTACACCTTC. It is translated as CSASGLYGYTF.

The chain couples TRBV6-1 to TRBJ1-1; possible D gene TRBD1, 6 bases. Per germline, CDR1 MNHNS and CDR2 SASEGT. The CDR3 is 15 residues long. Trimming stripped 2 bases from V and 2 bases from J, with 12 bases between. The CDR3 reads CASSEPGHRNTEAFF. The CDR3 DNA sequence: TGTGCCAGCAGTGAACCGGGACACCGAAACACTGAAGCTTTCTTT.

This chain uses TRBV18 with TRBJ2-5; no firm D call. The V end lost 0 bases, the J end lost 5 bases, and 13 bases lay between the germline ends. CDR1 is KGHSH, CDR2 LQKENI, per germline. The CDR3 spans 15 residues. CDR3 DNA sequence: TGTGCCAGCTCACCACCGTCCGACGGCGGTGAGACCCAGTACTTC. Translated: CASSPPSDGGETQYF.

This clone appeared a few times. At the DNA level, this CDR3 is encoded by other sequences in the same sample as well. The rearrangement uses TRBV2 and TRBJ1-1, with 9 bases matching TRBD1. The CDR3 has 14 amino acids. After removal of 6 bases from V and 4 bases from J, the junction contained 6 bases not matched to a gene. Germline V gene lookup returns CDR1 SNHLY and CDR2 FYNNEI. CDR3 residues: CASSVGQGSTEAFF. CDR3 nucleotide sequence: TGTGCCAGCAGCGTCGGACAGGGGAGCACTGAAGCTTTCTTT. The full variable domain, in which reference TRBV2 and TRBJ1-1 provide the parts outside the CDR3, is EPEVTQTPSHQVTQMGQEVILRCVPISNHLYFYWYRQILGQKVEFLVSFYNNEISEKSEIFDDQFSVERPDGSNFTLKIRSTKLEDSAMYFCASSVGQGSTEAFFGQGTRLTVV.

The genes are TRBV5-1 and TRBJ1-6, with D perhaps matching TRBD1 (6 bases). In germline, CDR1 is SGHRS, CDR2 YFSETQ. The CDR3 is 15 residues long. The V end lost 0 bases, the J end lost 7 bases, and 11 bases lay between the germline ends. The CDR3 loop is CASSLDRVSNSPLHF. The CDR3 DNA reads TGCGCCAGCAGCTTGGACAGGGTCTCAAATTCACCCCTCCACTTT.

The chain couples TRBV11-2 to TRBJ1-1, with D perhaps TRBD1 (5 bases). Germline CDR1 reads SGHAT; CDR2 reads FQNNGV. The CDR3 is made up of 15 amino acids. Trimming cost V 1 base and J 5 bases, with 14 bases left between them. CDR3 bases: TGTGCCAGCAGCTTAGGAAGGCAGGGAGAGACTGAAGCTTTCTTT. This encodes CASSLGRQGETEAFF. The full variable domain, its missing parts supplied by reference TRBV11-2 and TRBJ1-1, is EAGVAQSPRYKIIEKRQSVAFWCNPISGHATLYWYQQILGQGPKLLIQFQNNGVVDDSQLPKDRFSAERLKGVDSTLKIQPAKLEDSAVYLCASSLGRQGETEAFFGQGTRLTVV.

The DNA for the CDR3 is TGTGCCAGCAGCGTAGGCGTCAACAGGGCCTACAATGAGCAGTTCTTC. Translated: CASSVGVNRAYNEQFF. The genes are TRBV9 and TRBJ2-1; possibly TRBD1 for D (6 bases). V lost 0 bases to trimming and J lost 2 bases, with 12 bases between them. CDR1 SGDLS and CDR2 YYNGEE come from the germline V gene. The CDR3 has 16 amino acids.

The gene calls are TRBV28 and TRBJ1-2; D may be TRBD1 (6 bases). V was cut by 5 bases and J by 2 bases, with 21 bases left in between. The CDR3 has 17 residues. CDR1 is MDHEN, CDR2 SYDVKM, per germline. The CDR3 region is CASSTSGGAEPNYGYTF. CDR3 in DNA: TGTGCCAGCAGTACCTCGGGGGGGGCCGAGCCCAACTATGGCTACACCTTC.

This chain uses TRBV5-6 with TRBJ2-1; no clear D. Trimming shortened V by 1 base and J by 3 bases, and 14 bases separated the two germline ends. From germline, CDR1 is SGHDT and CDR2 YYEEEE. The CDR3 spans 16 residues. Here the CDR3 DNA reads TGTGCCAGCAGCTTGAACACACGGGTTTTCTACAATGAGCAGTTCTTC. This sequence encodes CASSLNTRVFYNEQFF.

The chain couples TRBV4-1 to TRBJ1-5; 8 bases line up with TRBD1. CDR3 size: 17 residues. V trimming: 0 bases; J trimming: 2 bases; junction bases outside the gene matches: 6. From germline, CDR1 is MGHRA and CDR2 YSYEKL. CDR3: CASSQDPTGVGNQPQHF. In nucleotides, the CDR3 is TGCGCCAGCAGCCAAGATCCGACAGGGGTTGGCAATCAGCCCCAGCATTTT.

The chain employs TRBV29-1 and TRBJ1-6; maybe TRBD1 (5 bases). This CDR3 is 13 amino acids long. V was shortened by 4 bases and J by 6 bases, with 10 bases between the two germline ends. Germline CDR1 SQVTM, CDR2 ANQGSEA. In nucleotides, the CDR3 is TGCAGCGTTGCAGGTCAGGGTAATTCACCCCTCCACTTT. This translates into CSVAGQGNSPLHF.

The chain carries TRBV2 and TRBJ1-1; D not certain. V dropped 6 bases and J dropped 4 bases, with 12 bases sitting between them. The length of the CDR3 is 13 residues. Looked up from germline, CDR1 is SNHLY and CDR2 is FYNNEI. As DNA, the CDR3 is TGTGCCAGCAGGGTAAGAAGTTTCACTGAAGCTTTCTTT. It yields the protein CASRVRSFTEAFF.

CDR3 region: CAISGDNEQFF. CDR3 sequence (DNA): TGTGCCATCAGTGGGGACAATGAGCAGTTCTTC. The chain combines TRBV10-3 with TRBJ2-1, with D unclear. This CDR3 spans 11 amino acids. V gave up 4 bases and J gave up 5 bases, with 3 bases separating them. Germline CDR1 ENHRY, CDR2 SYGVKD.

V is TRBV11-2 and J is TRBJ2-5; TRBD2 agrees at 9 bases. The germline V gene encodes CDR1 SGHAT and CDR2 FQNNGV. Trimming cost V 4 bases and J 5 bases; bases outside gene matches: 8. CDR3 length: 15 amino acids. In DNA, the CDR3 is TGTGCCAGCAGCTCTGGCGGGGGGGCCTGGGAGACCCAGTACTTC. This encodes CASSSGGGAWETQYF.

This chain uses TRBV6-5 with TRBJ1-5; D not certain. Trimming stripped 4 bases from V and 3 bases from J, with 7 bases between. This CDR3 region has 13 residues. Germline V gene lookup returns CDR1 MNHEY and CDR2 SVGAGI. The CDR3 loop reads CASSSDPNQPQHF. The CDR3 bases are TGTGCCAGCAGTTCAGATCCCAATCAGCCCCAGCATTTT.

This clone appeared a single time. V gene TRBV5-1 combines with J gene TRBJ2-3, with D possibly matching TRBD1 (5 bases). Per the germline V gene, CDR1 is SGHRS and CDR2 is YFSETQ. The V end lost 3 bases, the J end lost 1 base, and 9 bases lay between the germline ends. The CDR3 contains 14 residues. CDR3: CASSSQGGTDTQYF. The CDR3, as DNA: TGCGCCAGCAGCTCGCAGGGTGGCACAGATACGCAGTATTTT.

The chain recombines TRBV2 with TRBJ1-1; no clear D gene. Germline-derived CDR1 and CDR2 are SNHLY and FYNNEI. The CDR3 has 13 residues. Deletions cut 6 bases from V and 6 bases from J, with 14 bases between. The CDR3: CASRPTWAAEAFF. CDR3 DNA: TGTGCCAGCAGACCGACTTGGGCGGCTGAAGCTTTCTTT.

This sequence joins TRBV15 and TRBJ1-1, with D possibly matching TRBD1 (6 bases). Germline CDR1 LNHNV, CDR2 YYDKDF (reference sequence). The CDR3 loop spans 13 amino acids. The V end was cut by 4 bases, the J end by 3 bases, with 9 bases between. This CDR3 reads CATSKRGDTEAFF. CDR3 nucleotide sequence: TGTGCCACCAGCAAAAGGGGGGACACTGAAGCTTTCTTT.

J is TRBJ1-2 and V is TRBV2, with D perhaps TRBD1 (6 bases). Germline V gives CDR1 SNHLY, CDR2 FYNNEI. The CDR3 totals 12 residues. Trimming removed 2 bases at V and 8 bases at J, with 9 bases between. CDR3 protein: CASSEQGWGYTF. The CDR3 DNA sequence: TGTGCCAGCAGTGAACAGGGGTGGGGCTACACCTTC.

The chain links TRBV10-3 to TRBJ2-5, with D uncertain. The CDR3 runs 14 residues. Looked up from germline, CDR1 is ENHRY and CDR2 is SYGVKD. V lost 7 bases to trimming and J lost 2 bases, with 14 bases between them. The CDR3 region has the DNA TGTGCCATCAAGGCAGGCATAATTCAAGAGACCCAGTACTTC. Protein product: CAIKAGIIQETQYF.

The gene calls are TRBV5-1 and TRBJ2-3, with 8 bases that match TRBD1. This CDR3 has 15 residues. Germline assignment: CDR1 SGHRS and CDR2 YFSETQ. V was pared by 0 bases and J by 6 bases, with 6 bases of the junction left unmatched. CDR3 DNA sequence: TGCGCCAGCAGCTTGGGGGGGACAGGTTTCGATACGCAGTATTTT. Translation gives CASSLGGTGFDTQYF.